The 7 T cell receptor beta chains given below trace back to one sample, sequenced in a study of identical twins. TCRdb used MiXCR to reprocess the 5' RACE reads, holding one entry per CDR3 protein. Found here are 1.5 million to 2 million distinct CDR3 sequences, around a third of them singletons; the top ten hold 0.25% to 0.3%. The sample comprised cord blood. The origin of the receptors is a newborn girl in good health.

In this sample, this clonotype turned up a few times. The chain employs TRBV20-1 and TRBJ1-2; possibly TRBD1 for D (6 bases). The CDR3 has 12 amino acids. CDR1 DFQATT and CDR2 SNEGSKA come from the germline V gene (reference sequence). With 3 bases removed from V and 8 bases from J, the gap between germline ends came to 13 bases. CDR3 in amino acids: CSASWTVWGYTF. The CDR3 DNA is TGCAGTGCTAGCTGGACAGTTTGGGGCTACACCTTC.

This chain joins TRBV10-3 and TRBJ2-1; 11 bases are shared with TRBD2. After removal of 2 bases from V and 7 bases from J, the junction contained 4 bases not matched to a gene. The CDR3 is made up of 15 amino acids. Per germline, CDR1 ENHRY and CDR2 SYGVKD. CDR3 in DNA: TGTGCCATCAGTGAGCAACTAGCGGGAGCGAATGAGCAGTTCTTC. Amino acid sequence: CAISEQLAGANEQFF.

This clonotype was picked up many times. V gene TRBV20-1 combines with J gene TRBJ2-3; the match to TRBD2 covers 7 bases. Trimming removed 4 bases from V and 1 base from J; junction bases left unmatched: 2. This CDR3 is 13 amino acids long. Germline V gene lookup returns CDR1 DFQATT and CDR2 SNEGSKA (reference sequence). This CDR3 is CSATAGGTDTQYF. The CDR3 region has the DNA TGCAGTGCTACCGCGGGGGGCACAGATACGCAGTATTTT.

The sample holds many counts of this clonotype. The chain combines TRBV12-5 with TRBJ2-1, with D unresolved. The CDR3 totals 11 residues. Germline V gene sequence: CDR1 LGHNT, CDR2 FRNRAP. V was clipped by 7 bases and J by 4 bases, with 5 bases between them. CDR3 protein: CASARYNEQFF. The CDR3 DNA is TGTGCTAGTGCCAGGTACAATGAGCAGTTCTTC.

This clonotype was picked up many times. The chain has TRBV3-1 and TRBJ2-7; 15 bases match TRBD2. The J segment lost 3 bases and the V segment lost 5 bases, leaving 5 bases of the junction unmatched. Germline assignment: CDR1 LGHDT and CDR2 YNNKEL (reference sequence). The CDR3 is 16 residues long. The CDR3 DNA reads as TGTGCCAGCAGCTCCAGGACTAGCGGGAGGGTCTACGAGCAGTACTTC. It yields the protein CASSSRTSGRVYEQYF.

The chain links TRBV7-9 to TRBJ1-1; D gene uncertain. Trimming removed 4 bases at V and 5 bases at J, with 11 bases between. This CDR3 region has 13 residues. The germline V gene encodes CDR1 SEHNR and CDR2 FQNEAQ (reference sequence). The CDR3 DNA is TGTGCCAGCAGCTCCTTCGAGGCGACTGAAGCTTTCTTT. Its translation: CASSSFEATEAFF.

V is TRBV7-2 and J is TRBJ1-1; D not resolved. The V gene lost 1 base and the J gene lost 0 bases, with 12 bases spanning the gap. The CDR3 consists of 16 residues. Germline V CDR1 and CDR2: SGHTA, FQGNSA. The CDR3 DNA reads TGTGCCAGCAGCTTAGAGCAGAGCATGATGAACACTGAAGCTTTCTTT. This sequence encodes CASSLEQSMMNTEAFF.